The clone carrying this T cell receptor (beta chain) showed up just a few times. Its antigen is still unknown. This specimen comes from a study of beta chain features in type 1 diabetes. Turning to the study itself: Regarding age, gender and cell yields, patients proved similar to healthy donors.

The study reverse transcribed the entire isolated RNA, so it sequenced expressed TCRB transcripts. Produced via immunoSEQ multiplex PCR; TCRdb's table is partial and in-frame only. Here the sample spans a few hundred thousand clones, about 10% being singletons. CD4+ naive, central memory, regulatory and stem cell-like memory subsets were isolated by sorting on CD45RO/CCR7/CD25/CD127/CD95/CD27. Notes on the study in general: Researchers report that Type 1 diabetes patients had moderately but significantly shorter TCRB CDR3s across all four CD4+ subsets. Lower insertion and higher deletion counts appeared at VDJ junctions in type 1 diabetes patients. In the patient group, naive, central memory and Treg TCRB repertoires seemed more alike than in the healthy donor group.

The receptor was derived from a man aged 25 to 40 with type 1 diabetes. The sequenced sample was central memory CD4+ T cells from blood.

CDR3 loop: CASGLGGRGDEQYF. The CDR3 DNA reads TGTGCCAGCGGCCTTGGTGGTCGGGGGGACGAGCAGTACTTC. This sequence joins TRBV6-6 and TRBJ2-7; 7 nucleotides line up with TRBD2. The CDR3 is made up of 14 amino acids. The germline gives CDR1 MNHNY, CDR2 SVGAGI (reference sequence). J lost 5 bases, V lost 8 bases, and 12 bases had no gene match.